The entry below describes one T cell receptor (beta chain). The source of the sample is a study of blood T cell repertoires in COVID-19. Study-wide context: The study drew acute and convalescent COVID-19 samples from the United States, Italy and Spain. Sources were T cells, B-cell-depleted T cells, or PBMCs; the material itself was cDNA or gDNA.

In the original analysis: Reference gene primer amplification in the assay estimated nucleated cell counts. Only in-frame clones appear in the TCRdb table, and some are missing; sequencing was by immunoSEQ multiplex PCR. V and J calls and clone size are copied from that table; D and trimming were computed from the DNA. The sample gives more than 55,000 clones, 80% to 90% of which show up once; 1% to 1.5% is in the top ten. The CDR3 extends over 17 amino acids. Germline V gene sequence: CDR1 ENHRY, CDR2 SYGVKD. Trimming took 5 bases from V and 8 from J; bases not matched to a gene: 16. The sequenced sample was peripheral blood. This sequence was found in an elderly woman with acute or convalescent COVID-19. V and J are TRBV10-3 and TRBJ1-5, with 9 positions matching TRBD1. Here the CDR3 reads CAISNTGGRNVVKPQHF. The CDR3 DNA is TGTGCCATCAGTAATACAGGGGGCCGCAACGTAGTAAAGCCCCAGCATTTT.